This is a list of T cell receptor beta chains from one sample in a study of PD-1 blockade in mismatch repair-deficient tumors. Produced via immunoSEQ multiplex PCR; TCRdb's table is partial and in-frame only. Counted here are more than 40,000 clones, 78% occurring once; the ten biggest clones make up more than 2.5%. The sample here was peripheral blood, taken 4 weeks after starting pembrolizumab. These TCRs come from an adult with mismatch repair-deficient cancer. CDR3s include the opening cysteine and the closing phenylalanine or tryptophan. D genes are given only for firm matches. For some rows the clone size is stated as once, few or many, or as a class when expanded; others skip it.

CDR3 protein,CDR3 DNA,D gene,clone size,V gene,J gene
CASGPGTGVKDTQYF,TGTGCCAGCGGACCCGGGACAGGGGTGAAAGATACGCAGTATTTT,TRBD1,NA,TRBV27,TRBJ2-3
CASSNPWDSYEQYF,TGTGCCAGCAGTAACCCATGGGACAGCTACGAGCAGTACTTC,TRBD1,NA,TRBV27,TRBJ2-7
CASKNTAGVGETQYF,TGTGCCAGCAAGAATACGGCGGGAGTTGGGGAGACCCAGTACTTC,TRBD2,NA,TRBV6-1,TRBJ2-5
CASSRDRGYEKLFF,TGTGCCAGCAGTCGGGACAGGGGATATGAAAAACTGTTTTTT,TRBD1,once,TRBV7-2,TRBJ1-4
CASTWDWASDTQYF,TGCGCCAGCACCTGGGACTGGGCCTCCGATACGCAGTATTTT,NA,NA,TRBV5-1,TRBJ2-3
CASSPISYNRGRRRKDSPLHF,TGTGCCAGCTCACCAATCTCTTACAACAGGGGGCGAAGACGGAAGGACTCACCCCTCCACTTT,TRBD1,NA,TRBV18,TRBJ1-6
CAWSVGPLAGDLETQYF,TGTGCCTGGAGTGTTGGGCCCCTAGCGGGAGATCTAGAGACCCAGTACTTC,TRBD2,NA,TRBV30,TRBJ2-5
CASGRGGGTGELFF,TGTGCCAGCGGGCGGGGCGGCGGCACCGGGGAGCTGTTTTTT,NA,NA,TRBV6-5,TRBJ2-2
CAWSVRGASRTNEKLFF,TGTGCCTGGAGTGTACGTGGGGCTTCGAGGACTAATGAAAAACTGTTTTTT,NA,NA,TRBV30,TRBJ1-4
CASSVRDRGLGYTF,TGTGCCAGCAGCGTCCGGGACAGGGGGCTTGGCTACACCTTC,TRBD1,NA,TRBV11-2,TRBJ1-2
CASSQGWAGEPQHF,TGTGCCAGCAGCCAAGGTTGGGCGGGGGAACCCCAGCATTTT,NA,NA,TRBV7-8,TRBJ1-5
CASSQDEQTSEKLFF,TGTGCCAGCAGCCAAGATGAACAGACTTCCGAAAAACTGTTTTTT,NA,NA,TRBV4-2,TRBJ1-4
CASTGTPGFDQPQHF,TGTGCCAGTACCGGGACCCCGGGGTTCGATCAGCCCCAGCATTTT,NA,NA,TRBV19,TRBJ1-5
CAWSVGGGGSSGNTIYF,TGTGCCTGGAGTGTAGGAGGGGGAGGCAGCTCTGGAAACACCATATATTTT,NA,NA,TRBV30,TRBJ1-3
CASSQDRIAVNTGELFF,TGTGCCAGCAGCCAAGATCGGATAGCGGTTAACACCGGGGAGCTGTTTTTT,NA,once,TRBV14,TRBJ2-2
CASSPQTGTVSYEQYF,TGTGCCAGCAGCCCCCAAACCGGGACGGTTTCCTACGAGCAGTACTTC,NA,NA,TRBV7-9,TRBJ2-7
CASSEWDSPYEQYF,TGTGCCAGCAGTGAGTGGGACAGCCCCTACGAGCAGTACTTC,TRBD1,NA,TRBV2,TRBJ2-7
CASSSPFGLGRDTTDTQYF,TGTGCCAGCAGTTCCCCCTTCGGGTTGGGGAGGGATACCACAGATACGCAGTATTTT,TRBD2,NA,TRBV28,TRBJ2-3
CASSLSAGAPGTQYF,TGTGCCAGCAGCTTATCCGCGGGGGCCCCTGGAACGCAGTATTTT,NA,medium-sized,TRBV7-3,TRBJ2-3
CATFLSVGITDTQYF,TGTGCCACCTTTCTGTCGGTAGGTATCACAGATACGCAGTATTTT,NA,NA,TRBV11-2,TRBJ2-3
CASSSTLPWNEQFF,TGTGCCAGCAGTTCAACCCTACCCTGGAATGAGCAGTTCTTC,NA,NA,TRBV27,TRBJ2-1
CSAQGGFDTQYF,TGCAGCGCCCAAGGGGGTTTCGATACGCAGTATTTT,NA,NA,TRBV29-1,TRBJ2-3
CAWSTQTGGYTF,TGTGCCTGGAGTACCCAGACAGGCGGCTACACCTTC,NA,NA,TRBV30,TRBJ1-2
CASSLGQGSGLTNEKLFF,TGTGCCAGTAGCCTGGGACAGGGCTCAGGTCTCACTAATGAAAAACTGTTTTTT,TRBD1,NA,TRBV19,TRBJ1-4
CASSIRQGSYEQYF,TGTGCCAGCAGCATAAGACAGGGAAGCTACGAGCAGTACTTC,TRBD1,NA,TRBV11-3,TRBJ2-7
CASSTVNYGYTF,TGTGCCAGCAGTACGGTCAACTATGGCTACACCTTC,NA,few,TRBV2,TRBJ1-2
CASSPLAGGKQTQYF,TGTGCCAGCTCACCGTTAGCGGGAGGGAAACAGACCCAGTACTTC,TRBD2,NA,TRBV18,TRBJ2-5
CASGSDRGYTF,TGTGCCAGCGGGTCCGACAGGGGATACACCTTC,TRBD1,NA,TRBV2,TRBJ1-2